These 32 T cell receptor beta chains were sequenced from one sample in a study of molecular identifiers for immune sequencing clone quantification. TCRdb fed the PCR reads into MiXCR, producing one record per CDR3 protein. The sample lists 50,000 to 65,000 distinct CDR3 sequences; approximately 25% were seen once. Sequencing was performed on naive CD8+ T cells from blood, with Jurkat cell RNA spiked in. Regarding subset: FACS-sorted CD8+CD4-CCR7+CD45RA+ naive T cells. These receptors were collected from a human donor in good health. Some libraries in this study had Jurkat cell RNA spiked in.

This clonotype appeared many times. The rearrangement joins TRBV6-2 or TRBV6-3 to TRBJ1-1, with D possibly TRBD1 on 6 matching bases. Trimming removed 5 bases from V and 4 bases from J, with 23 bases in between. Germline V gene lookup returns CDR1 MNHEY and CDR2 SVGEGT. This CDR3 has 17 amino acids. As DNA, the CDR3 is TGTGCCAGCAGTCAAGGGGGAAGGATGACCCGTAGCACTGAAGCTTTCTTT. Translated: CASSQGGRMTRSTEAFF.

This clonotype turned up a few times. This rearrangement joins TRBV6-2 or TRBV6-3 to TRBJ2-3; TRBD1 aligns across 10 bases. Germline CDR1 is MNHEY and CDR2 is SVGEGT. The ends lost 7 bases at V and 4 bases at J; junction bases unmatched: 5. The CDR3 runs 14 residues. CDR3 coding DNA: TGTGCCAGCACCCAGACAGGGGGCGCAGATACGCAGTATTTT. Translation gives CASTQTGGADTQYF.

This clonotype came up many times. The CDR3 coding sequence is TGTGCCAGCAGCCATGAGCTGAACACTGAAGCTTTCTTT. Translating gives CASSHELNTEAFF. V is TRBV4-2 and J is TRBJ1-1; D remains ambiguous. V shed 3 bases and J shed 0 bases, with 5 bases lying between them. The V gene's germline CDR1 is LGHNA and CDR2 YNFKEQ. The CDR3 is made up of 13 amino acids.

In regard to this clonotype: A read error is possible here, since a much larger clone lies one base away. The CDR3 reads CASSQDLKTGSNTGELLF. The CDR3 DNA sequence: TGCGCCAGCAGCCAAGATCTGAAGACGGGGTCGAACACCGGGGAGCTGTTATTT. V usage is TRBV4-1 and J usage is TRBJ2-2; D is perhaps TRBD2 (5 bases). The CDR3 extends over 18 amino acids. CDR1 and CDR2 from the germline V gene are MGHRA and YSYEKL.

Ten or more counts support this clonotype. This rearrangement joins TRBV10-3 to TRBJ2-7, with D possibly being TRBD2 (6 bases). Looked up from germline, CDR1 is ENHRY and CDR2 is SYGVKD. The CDR3 covers 13 residues. V was cut by 5 bases and J by 2 bases, with 10 bases left in between. CDR3 in DNA: TGTGCCATCAGTATGGACTACACCTACGAGCAGTACTTC. This sequence encodes CAISMDYTYEQYF.

This clonotype was counted at least ten times. The chain has TRBV4-1 and TRBJ2-1; D is perhaps TRBD2 (5 bases). CDR3 length equals 17 residues. Between the trimmed V and J ends, which lost 3 bases and 5 bases, there was a span of 20 bases. Germline-derived CDR1 and CDR2 are MGHRA and YSYEKL. The CDR3 DNA reads TGCGCCAGCAGCCACCACCCACCGGCGGGTCGGGACAATGAGCAGTTCTTC. Translated: CASSHHPPAGRDNEQFF.

This clonotype was detected many times. J is TRBJ2-5 and V is TRBV28; D unresolved. Germline V gene lookup returns CDR1 MDHEN and CDR2 SYDVKM. This CDR3 comprises 13 residues. Trimming stripped 5 bases from V and 2 bases from J, with 9 bases between. The CDR3 nucleotides are TGTGCCAGCAGTAGACCTGGGCAAGAGACCCAGTACTTC. Translation: CASSRPGQETQYF.

There are many counts of this clonotype. The V gene is TRBV27, the J gene TRBJ1-1, with D perhaps matching TRBD1 (5 bases). Trimming shortened V by 3 bases and J by 1 base, and 12 bases separated the two germline ends. This CDR3 contains 15 residues. Per the germline V gene, CDR1 is MNHEY and CDR2 is SMNVEV (reference sequence). CDR3 loop: CASSLGGYANTEAFF. Here the CDR3 DNA reads TGTGCCAGCAGTTTGGGGGGGTACGCGAACACTGAAGCTTTCTTT.

The chain couples TRBV5-1 to TRBJ2-5; D is unresolved. The germline V and J ends were trimmed by 0 bases and 4 bases, with 10 bases remaining between them. The CDR3 covers 14 residues. Looked up from germline, CDR1 is SGHRS and CDR2 is YFSETQ. Written as DNA, the CDR3 is TGCGCCAGCAGCTTGGCCTACGTGGGAGAGACCCAGTACTTC. Translated, it gives CASSLAYVGETQYF.

This clonotype was observed many times. This chain links TRBV9 with TRBJ2-7; possibly TRBD1 or TRBD2 for D (5 bases each). Trimming pared 2 bases from V and 5 bases from J, leaving 14 bases between. Germline V gene sequence: CDR1 SGDLS, CDR2 YYNGEE. The CDR3 extends over 14 amino acids. CDR3 sequence (DNA): TGTGCCAGCAGCGTCTGGGACCACCCGGACGAGCAGTACTTC. Translation gives CASSVWDHPDEQYF.

The chain recombines TRBV6-2 or TRBV6-3 with TRBJ1-1; D uncertain. The germline V gene has CDR1 MNHEY and CDR2 SVGEGT. This CDR3 is built from 13 residues. CDR3 sequence reads: CTNSPGRSPEAFF. The CDR3 region has the DNA TGTACCAACAGTCCCGGCCGCAGCCCTGAAGCTTTCTTT.

This clonotype was seen at least ten times. The J gene is TRBJ1-1, the V gene TRBV6-5, with 10 bases that match TRBD1. The J segment lost 1 base and the V segment lost 8 bases, leaving 4 bases of the junction unmatched. This CDR3 region has 14 residues. The germline V gene encodes CDR1 MNHEY and CDR2 SVGAGI. The CDR3 sequence is CASGWDRGNTEAFF. CDR3 in DNA: TGTGCCAGCGGCTGGGACAGGGGGAACACTGAAGCTTTCTTT.

On this clonotype: This may come from a read error, since a much larger clone is one base off. The J gene is TRBJ2-6, the V gene TRBV9; perhaps D is TRBD1 or TRBD2 (5 bases each). The germline V gene encodes CDR1 SGDLS and CDR2 YYNGEE. CDR3 size: 17 residues. DNA of the CDR3: TGTGCCAGCAGCCCCCTGGAGGTGAGCTCTGGGGCCAACGTCCTGATTTTC. Its protein product is CASSPLEVSSGANVLIF.

In the case of this clonotype: A much more abundant neighbour one base away suggests this may be a read error. CDR3 nucleotide sequence: TGTGCCAGCAGCCTCGTGGGAGCAGATACGCAGTATTTT. This sequence encodes CASSLVGADTQYF. The V and J genes are TRBV28 and TRBJ2-3; D may be TRBD2 (5 bases). This CDR3 comprises 13 residues. The V gene's germline CDR1 is MDHEN and CDR2 SYDVKM. V shed 6 bases and J shed 4 bases, with 11 bases lying between them.

V usage is TRBV27 and J usage is TRBJ2-7; TRBD2 agrees at 7 bases. The CDR3 runs 13 residues. V lost 6 bases to trimming and J lost 7 bases; unmatched junction nucleotides: 9. CDR1 and CDR2 (germline): MNHEY, SMNVEV (reference sequence). CDR3 in amino acids: CASSDGGGDEQYF. CDR3 bases: TGTGCCAGCAGCGATGGGGGAGGGGATGAGCAGTACTTC.

This clonotype has more than one count but fewer than ten. This may arise from a read error, as a much more abundant clone is one base away. The CDR3 sequence: CASSLVFGQRGQPQHF. The CDR3 region has the DNA TGTGCCAGCAGCTTGGTTTTTGGACAGCGGGGTCAGCCCCAGCATTTT. V and J are TRBV5-3 and TRBJ1-5; possible D gene TRBD1, 6 bases. Being an ORF, TRBV5-3 has a function that is uncertain. This CDR3 spans 16 amino acids.

V usage is TRBV20-1 and J usage is TRBJ2-3, with D perhaps TRBD1 or TRBD2 (6 bases each). V was shortened by 3 bases and J by 5 bases, with 21 bases between the two germline ends. This CDR3 is 16 amino acids long. The V gene's germline CDR1 is DFQATT and CDR2 SNEGSKA (reference sequence). CDR3 in DNA: TGCAGTGCTAGCGGGTCGGGGCCGGGGGCTGTAGATACGCAGTATTTT. Its translation is CSASGSGPGAVDTQYF.

V usage is TRBV6-2 or TRBV6-3 and J usage is TRBJ2-1, with 7 bases matching TRBD1. With V trimmed by 2 bases and J by 7 bases, 14 bases remained unmatched. The germline CDR1 and CDR2 sequences are MNHEY and SVGEGT. This CDR3 spans 17 amino acids. CDR3 region: CASSYDGQVILLNEQFF. The CDR3 nucleotides are TGTGCCAGCAGTTACGACGGACAGGTTATCCTTCTTAATGAGCAGTTCTTC.

Concerning this clonotype: One base away lies a much larger clone, so this may be a sequencing read error. In DNA, the CDR3 is TGTGCCAGCAGCCCTCTCCCCGGGACTAGCGCCCTCGGGGGTGATACGCAGTATTTT. Translation: CASSPLPGTSALGGDTQYF. The chain recombines TRBV6-2 or TRBV6-3 with TRBJ2-3, with 10 nucleotides matching TRBD2. The CDR3 loop spans 19 amino acids. V lost 6 bases to trimming and J lost 6 bases; unmatched junction nucleotides: 21. Germline loops: CDR1 MNHEY, CDR2 SVGEGT.

The V gene is TRBV10-3, the J gene TRBJ2-3, with D perhaps TRBD1 (6 bases). The CDR3 covers 14 residues. Germline values: CDR1 ENHRY, CDR2 SYGVKD. V lost 6 bases and J lost 3, with 13 bases in between. The DNA of the CDR3 is TGTGCCATCAGCCTGACAGGTAGTACAGATACGCAGTATTTT. Protein sequence: CAISLTGSTDTQYF.

The chain recombines TRBV5-1 with TRBJ2-7; 7 positions agree with TRBD1. The CDR3 contains 14 residues. Germline V gene data show CDR1 as SGHRS and CDR2 as YFSETQ. Trimming removed 7 bases from V and 8 bases from J; junction bases left unmatched: 15. CDR3 in DNA: TGCGCCAGCGGATATTCGACAGGGACGTACAAGCAGTACTTC. Protein: CASGYSTGTYKQYF.

With regard to this clonotype: Lacking the conserved final phenylalanine or tryptophan, this CDR3 likely reflects a read error. The rearrangement links TRBV5-4 to TRBJ2-2; 7 nucleotides line up with TRBD1. V shed 3 bases, J shed 1 base, and the junction held 3 bases outside the gene matches. The CDR3 has 15 amino acids. Per the germline V gene, CDR1 is SGHNT and CDR2 is YYREEE (reference sequence). The CDR3 DNA is TGTGCCAGCAGCTGGGGACAGATGAACACCGGGGAGCTGTTTCTT. Translated, it gives CASSWGQMNTGELFL.

This clonotype was found many times. The chain recombines TRBV13 with TRBJ2-7; TRBD1 agrees at 7 bases. Germline CDR1 PRHDT, CDR2 FYEKMQ (reference sequence). CDR3 size: 14 residues. V trimming: 4 bases; J trimming: 5 bases; junction bases outside the gene matches: 8. The CDR3 loop reads CASSSDRVMDEQYF. In DNA, the CDR3 is TGTGCCAGCAGCTCCGACAGGGTAATGGACGAGCAGTACTTC.

This clonotype appeared many times. The chain combines TRBV4-1 with TRBJ2-1; TRBD1 matches at 7 bases. The trim removed 0 bases at V and 4 bases at J, leaving 3 bases unmatched. CDR3 length: 15 amino acids. CDR1 is MGHRA, CDR2 YSYEKL, per germline. This chain's CDR3 is CASSQETGLYNEQFF. CDR3 DNA sequence: TGCGCCAGCAGCCAAGAGACAGGGCTTTACAATGAGCAGTTCTTC.

This clonotype was observed at least ten times. V and J are TRBV30 and TRBJ1-1; TRBD1 matches 9 bases. Per the germline V gene, CDR1 is GTSNPN and CDR2 is SVGIG (reference sequence). Germline trimming cut 1 base from V and 1 base from J; bases unmatched to any gene: 1. The CDR3 covers 14 residues. The DNA for the CDR3 is TGTGCCTGGAGTGAGGGACAGGGGAACACTGAAGCTTTCTTT. It yields the protein CAWSEGQGNTEAFF.

A remark on this clonotype: One end of the junction is discordant with germline, which a read error may explain. The chain uses TRBV12-3 or TRBV12-4 and TRBJ2-7; D not certain. The CDR3 has 12 amino acids. CDR3 residues: CASSFRPSEQYF. The CDR3 DNA sequence: TGTGCGAGCAGTTTCCGGCCCTCCGAGCAGTACTTC.

Note on this clonotype: Being one base from a much bigger clone, this may be a read error. The chain employs TRBV19 and TRBJ2-7, with D perhaps being TRBD1 or TRBD2 (6 bases each). This CDR3 contains 14 residues. Germline loops: CDR1 LNHDA, CDR2 SQIVND (reference sequence). V lost 8 bases, J lost 2 bases, and 16 bases lay in between. The CDR3 DNA reads TGTGCCAGTGGGGGGTCAGGGGAACCCTACGAGCAGTACTTC. Translating it yields CASGGSGEPYEQYF.

This clonotype was observed at least ten times. The chain links TRBV28 to TRBJ1-1; D is undetermined. The CDR3 runs 12 residues. Germline-derived CDR1 and CDR2 are MDHEN and SYDVKM. Trimming pared 5 bases from V and 6 bases from J, leaving 10 bases between. The CDR3 DNA is TGTGCCAGCAGTGAAGTAGTCGCTGAAGCTTTCTTT. This sequence encodes CASSEVVAEAFF. The variable domain in full, completed from reference TRBV28 and TRBJ1-1, reads DVKVTQSSRYLVKRTGEKVFLECVQDMDHENMFWYRQDPGLGLRLIYFSYDVKMKEKGDIPEGYSVSREKKERFSLILESASTNQTSMYLCASSEVVAEAFFGQGTRLTVV.

Note on this clonotype: The missing conserved phenylalanine or tryptophan at the end of this CDR3 makes a read error likely. V is TRBV19 and J is TRBJ1-5, with D possibly TRBD1 on 6 matching bases. The CDR3 sequence is 15 residues long. With 6 bases removed from V and 4 bases from J, the gap between germline ends came to 16 bases. CDR1 and CDR2 (germline): LNHDA, SQIVND (reference sequence). This CDR3 is CASSQERGGNQPQHS. The CDR3 DNA is TGTGCCAGTAGCCAAGAGCGAGGGGGAAATCAGCCCCAGCATTCT.

Ten or more counts support this clonotype. The V gene is TRBV28, the J gene TRBJ1-5, with D uncertain. CDR1 is MDHEN, CDR2 SYDVKM, per germline. The CDR3 runs 14 residues. The V gene lost 3 bases and the J gene lost 5 bases, with 11 bases spanning the gap. The CDR3 sequence: CASSFLGYDQPQHF. As DNA, the CDR3 is TGTGCCAGCAGTTTTTTAGGGTACGATCAGCCCCAGCATTTT.

This clonotype has just a few counts. The conserved phenylalanine or tryptophan normally closing the CDR3 is absent here, so this likely arose from a read error. The CDR3 reads CASSWILREYTDTQYY. CDR3 DNA: TGTGCCAGTAGTTGGATCCTAAGAGAATACACAGATACGCAGTATTAT. The chain couples TRBV19 to TRBJ2-3, with unresolved D. CDR3 size: 16 residues. Germline values: CDR1 LNHDA, CDR2 SQIVND (reference sequence). Trimming pared 5 bases from V and 2 bases from J, leaving 17 bases between.

This clonotype was seen ten or more times. The chain employs TRBV29-1 and TRBJ2-7; 7 nucleotides align to TRBD1. The length of the CDR3 is 13 residues. Germline CDR1 is SQVTM and CDR2 is ANQGSEA. Unmatched junction bases numbered 6, after V lost 7 bases and J lost 0 bases. CDR3 sequence: CSARDSSSYEQYF. The CDR3 bases are TGCAGCGCCCGGGACAGTAGCTCCTACGAGCAGTACTTC.